This T cell receptor (beta chain) originates from a study of blood T cell repertoires in COVID-19. On the study more broadly: Acute and convalescent COVID-19 specimens originated in the United States, Italy and Spain. T cells, B-cell-depleted T cells, or PBMCs supplied cDNA or gDNA.

In the original analysis: Amplification with reference gene primers provided the estimates of nucleated cell counts. TCRdb's copy holds only in-frame clones and misses some; the assay was immunoSEQ multiplex PCR. V and J calls and clone size follow that table, whereas D and trimming were derived from the DNA. Of a few hundred thousand clones in the sample, about 85% were seen once. The germline V gene encodes CDR1 SGHVS and CDR2 FQNEAQ. The V segment lost 5 bases and the J segment 6 bases; nucleotides outside the gene matches: 15. The CDR3 has 17 residues. The chain joins TRBV7-8 to TRBJ1-5; 8 bases align to TRBD1. The TCR sequence derives from a man aged 30-40 years who had recovered from COVID-19. Sequencing used peripheral blood. The CDR3 region is CASSPGQGAVGRQPQHF. CDR3 in DNA: TGTGCCAGCAGCCCCGGACAGGGAGCAGTGGGTCGTCAGCCCCAGCATTTT.